The source of this T cell receptor (beta chain) is a study of shared clonotypes between healthy human individuals. Donation came from healthy HIV-negative adults that had no recent acute infections or vaccinations. Whole-study findings and limits: Sorted-subset sequencing, rarefaction showed, was incomplete despite large depth. Few donors limited the genetic and exposure-history diversity represented. A reduction in generation probabilities was seen for non-shared clonotypes relative to those shared by all four donors.

Remarks on this clone: Antigen specificity is unknown.

Method: immunoSEQ multiplex PCR; TCRdb's copy keeps in-frame clones and lacks some. The sample lists about 380,000 clones, around 96% occurring once. In germline, CDR1 is SGHRS, CDR2 YFSETQ. V was clipped by 4 bases and J by 5 bases, with 21 bases between them. There are 17 residues in the CDR3. This clonotype originated in a man aged 25 to 40 in good health. The rearrangement uses TRBV5-1 and TRBJ2-2; D perhaps matches TRBD2 (6 bases). The sample taken for sequencing was memory CD8+ T cells sorted from blood. Subset of the sample: CD45RO+ cells pooled with CCR7-negative TemRA cells. For the CDR3, the DNA is TGCGCCAGCAGCCCTATAGCCCGGGAGATCGGAACCGGGGAGCTGTTTTTT. This encodes CASSPIAREIGTGELFF.